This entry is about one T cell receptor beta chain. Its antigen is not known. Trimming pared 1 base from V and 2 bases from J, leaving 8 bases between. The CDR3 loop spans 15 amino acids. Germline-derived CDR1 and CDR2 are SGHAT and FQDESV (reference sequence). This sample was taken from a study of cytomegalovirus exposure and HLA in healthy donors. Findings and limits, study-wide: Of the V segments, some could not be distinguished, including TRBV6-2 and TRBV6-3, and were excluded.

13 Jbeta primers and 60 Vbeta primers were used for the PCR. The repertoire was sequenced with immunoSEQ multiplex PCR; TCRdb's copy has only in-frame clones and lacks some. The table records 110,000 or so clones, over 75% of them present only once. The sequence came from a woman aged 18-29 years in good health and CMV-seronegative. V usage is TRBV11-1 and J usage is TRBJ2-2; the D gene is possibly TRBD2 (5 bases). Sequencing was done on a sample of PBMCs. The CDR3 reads CASSLVRGNTGELFF. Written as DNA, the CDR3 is TGTGCCAGCAGCTTAGTTCGGGGAAACACCGGGGAGCTGTTTTTT. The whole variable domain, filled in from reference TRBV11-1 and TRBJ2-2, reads EAEVAQSPRYKITEKSQAVAFWCDPISGHATLYWYRQILGQGPELLVQFQDESVVDDSQLPKDRFSAERLKGVDSTLKIQPAELGDSAMYLCASSLVRGNTGELFFGEGSRLTVL.